Given below is one T cell receptor beta chain in context. The germline V and J ends were trimmed by 7 bases and 1 base, with 6 bases remaining between them. The CDR3 totals 12 residues. Germline V gene lookup returns CDR1 MDHEN and CDR2 SYDVKM. The sample is drawn from a study of blood T cell repertoires in COVID-19. About the research overall: Samples taken during acute and convalescent COVID-19 were collected in the United States, Italy and Spain.

This study enrolled people aged roughly 18 to 100 from roughly 24 US geographic areas. Recovered status in Cohort 3 required two negative PCRs, clearance, or symptom resolution. Authors' data handling: Amplified reference gene primers provided the basis for estimating nucleated cell counts. Sequencing used immunoSEQ multiplex PCR; TCRdb keeps in-frame clones, though not all of them. The D gene and trimming were derived from the DNA, and the V and J assignments and clone size from that table. The sample has more than 200,000 clones; around 90% are singletons. The chain links TRBV28 to TRBJ2-3; D is perhaps TRBD2 (5 bases). The clonotype was recovered from a woman between 45 and 60 years old who had recovered from COVID-19. The sample consisted of PBMCs or T cells enriched from blood (not recorded which). CDR3 sequence reads: CASNSGTDTQYF. The CDR3 bases are TGTGCCAGCAATAGCGGCACAGATACGCAGTATTTT. The full variable domain, with the rest looked up from reference TRBV28 and TRBJ2-3, is DVKVTQSSRYLVKRTGEKVFLECVQDMDHENMFWYRQDPGLGLRLIYFSYDVKMKEKGDIPEGYSVSREKKERFSLILESASTNQTSMYLCASNSGTDTQYFGPGTRLTVL.